These 15 T cell receptor beta chains were sequenced from one sample in a study of human T cells and chemical hapten exposure. TCRdb passed the RACE reads through MiXCR, listing each CDR3 protein once. The data hold tens of thousands of distinct CDR3 sequences, with 8.5% to 10% observed a single time. Time point meaning: patch test 2, 6 weeks after DPC sensitization. The treatment here: therapeutic diphenylcyclopropenone sensitization with weekly scalp DPC. Source: whole blood, taken in connection with sensitization to the hapten diphenylcyclopropenone (DPC). These receptors all come from a woman aged 50 to 60 with alopecia areata. Some clones in this sample may be carry-over from other donors' samples.

The sample holds a few counts of this clonotype. The V and J genes are TRBV4-3 and TRBJ1-5; D is undetermined. The CDR3 extends over 13 amino acids. V was shortened by 0 bases and J by 11 bases, with 11 bases between the two germline ends. Germline V gives CDR1 LGHNA, CDR2 YSLEER. CDR3 loop: CASSQDADEAQHF. DNA of the CDR3: TGCGCCAGCAGCCAAGACGCGGATGAGGCCCAGCATTTT.

The chain joins TRBV2 to TRBJ2-3; 8 bases map to TRBD1. Germline V CDR1 and CDR2: SNHLY, FYNNEI. This CDR3 comprises 13 residues. V shed 5 bases and J 4 bases; nucleotides not matched to a gene: 2. CDR3 nucleotide sequence: TGTGCCAGCAGTTCACAGGGGGCAGATACGCAGTATTTT. This sequence encodes CASSSQGADTQYF.

This clonotype appeared a few times. V and J are TRBV5-1 and TRBJ2-1, with TRBD1 matching over 7 bases. After removal of 3 bases from V and 3 bases from J, the junction contained 3 bases not matched to a gene. The CDR3 has 14 residues. CDR1 is SGHRS, CDR2 YFSETQ, per germline. CDR3 sequence: CASSSTGVYNEQFF. CDR3 DNA: TGCGCCAGCAGCTCAACAGGGGTCTACAATGAGCAGTTCTTC. Variable domain in full (rest from reference TRBV5-1 and TRBJ2-1): KAGVTQTPRYLIKTRGQQVTLSCSPISGHRSVSWYQQTPGQGLQFLFEYFSETQRNKGNFPGRFSGRQFSNSRSEMNVSTLELGDSALYLCASSSTGVYNEQFFGPGTRLTVL.

This clonotype occurred a few times. The chain couples TRBV11-3 to TRBJ2-1, with D perhaps TRBD2 (5 bases). The germline V and J ends were trimmed by 2 bases and 9 bases, with 8 bases remaining between them. Germline loops: CDR1 SGHNT, CDR2 YENEEA. There are 12 residues in the CDR3. The CDR3 protein is CASSLRGTEQFF. CDR3 nucleotides: TGTGCCAGCAGCTTACGGGGAACTGAGCAGTTCTTC.

This chain uses TRBV20-1 with TRBJ1-1; no firm D call. V was cut by 0 bases and J by 10 bases, with 9 bases left in between. Germline CDR1 is DFQATT and CDR2 is SNEGSKA (reference sequence). There are 11 residues in the CDR3. DNA of the CDR3: TGCAGTGCTAGAGATGGTGCAGGAGCTTTCTTT. Translating gives CSARDGAGAFF.

The V gene is TRBV27, the J gene TRBJ2-5, with 8 bases aligning to TRBD2. V lost 5 bases and J lost 2; bases outside the gene matches: 7. CDR1 is MNHEY and CDR2 is SMNVEV in the germline V gene (reference sequence). This CDR3 region has 15 residues. In DNA form, the CDR3 reads TGTGCCAGCAGTATCACTAGCGGACAACAAGAGACCCAGTACTTC. Translated, it gives CASSITSGQQETQYF.

The V gene is TRBV7-2, the J gene TRBJ2-3, with D uncertain. Germline loops: CDR1 SGHTA, CDR2 FQGNSA. The CDR3 is made up of 12 amino acids. V shed 4 bases and J shed 15 bases, with 17 bases lying between them. CDR3 in DNA: TGTGCCAGCAGCTCCCCGACTTCACGAAGATATTTT. Translating gives CASSSPTSRRYF.

This clonotype occurred a few times. The chain carries TRBV7-2 and TRBJ1-4, with 7 bases fitting TRBD1. The length of the CDR3 is 15 residues. CDR1 and CDR2 from the germline V gene are SGHTA and FQGNSA. Losses at the gene ends were 4 bases for V and 1 base for J; bases not matched to a gene: 3. CDR3 loop: CASSSYRGTNEKLFF. CDR3 DNA: TGTGCCAGCAGCTCTTACAGGGGAACTAATGAAAAACTGTTTTTT.

This clonotype was found a few times. The J gene is TRBJ1-3, the V gene TRBV7-9; D is ambiguous. This CDR3 comprises 15 residues. V was shortened by 8 bases and J by 0 bases, with 14 bases between the two germline ends. CDR1 is SEHNR and CDR2 is FQNEAQ in the germline V gene (reference sequence). CDR3 sequence: CASGELSRSGNTIYF. CDR3 bases: TGTGCCAGCGGGGAGTTGAGCCGCTCTGGAAACACCATATATTTT.

The V gene is TRBV6-5, the J gene TRBJ2-7; 7 bases are shared with TRBD2. The CDR3 sequence is 16 residues long. CDR1 MNHEY and CDR2 SVGAGI come from the germline V gene. The ends lost 1 base at V and 1 base at J; junction bases unmatched: 7. The CDR3 loop reads CASSYFSTAGSYEQYF. The CDR3 nucleotides read TGTGCCAGCAGTTACTTTTCGACAGCGGGGTCCTACGAGCAGTACTTC.

The sample holds many counts of this clonotype. The chain carries TRBV20-1 and TRBJ2-1, with D possibly being TRBD1 (5 bases). Per the germline V gene, CDR1 is DFQATT and CDR2 is SNEGSKA (reference sequence). V was shortened by 5 bases and J by 7 bases, with 12 bases between the two germline ends. This CDR3 is 12 amino acids long. The chain's CDR3 is CSADDRPNEQFF. The CDR3 DNA follows: TGCAGTGCTGACGACAGACCTAATGAGCAGTTCTTC.

Comments on this clonotype: A much more abundant neighbour one base away suggests this may be a read error. The chain carries TRBV29-1 and TRBJ2-3; possibly TRBD2 for D (6 bases). This CDR3 region has 14 residues. Germline CDR1 SQVTM, CDR2 ANQGSEA. CDR3 nucleotides: TGCAGCGTTGATGCGGGGCCTAACACAGAAACGCAGTATTTT. This translates into CSVDAGPNTETQYF.

This clonotype has only a few counts. The chain recombines TRBV11-2 with TRBJ2-7; 15 bases align to TRBD2. The CDR3 runs to 17 residues. With 5 bases clipped from V and 0 bases from J, the junction kept 5 bases outside the gene matches. Germline values: CDR1 SGHAT, CDR2 FQNNGV. The CDR3 spells CASSRGLAGGSSYEQYF. CDR3 in DNA: TGTGCCAGCAGCCGTGGACTAGCGGGAGGGAGCTCCTACGAGCAGTACTTC.

This clonotype has a handful of counts. The rearrangement links TRBV7-2 to TRBJ2-3; maybe TRBD2 (6 bases). Trimming stripped 4 bases from V and 0 bases from J, with 17 bases between. The CDR3 loop spans 17 amino acids. CDR1 and CDR2 from the germline V gene are SGHTA and FQGNSA. The CDR3 coding sequence is TGTGCCAGCAGCTCGCAACCCGGGACTCCTAGCACAGATACGCAGTATTTT. Its protein product is CASSSQPGTPSTDTQYF.

The table lists this clonotype with a few counts. This chain joins TRBV29-1 and TRBJ1-1; perhaps TRBD1 as D (5 bases). CDR1 is SQVTM and CDR2 is ANQGSEA in the germline V gene. This CDR3 comprises 12 residues. Trimming took off 5 bases at V and 1 base at J, with 8 bases between the two ends. CDR3 DNA: TGCAGCGTTTCCGACAGGAACACTGAAGCTTTCTTT. This gives the protein CSVSDRNTEAFF.